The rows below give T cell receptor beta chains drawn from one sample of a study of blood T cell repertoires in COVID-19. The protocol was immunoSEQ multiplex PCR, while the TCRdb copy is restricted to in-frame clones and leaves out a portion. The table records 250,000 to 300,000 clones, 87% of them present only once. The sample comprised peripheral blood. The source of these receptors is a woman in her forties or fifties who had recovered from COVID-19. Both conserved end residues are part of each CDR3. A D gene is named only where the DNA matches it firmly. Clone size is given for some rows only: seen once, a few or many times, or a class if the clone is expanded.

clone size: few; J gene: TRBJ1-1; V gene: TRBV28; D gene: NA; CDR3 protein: CASSPTDGGWTEAFF; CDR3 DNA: TGTGCCAGCAGTCCGACGGACGGGGGTTGGACTGAAGCTTTCTTT
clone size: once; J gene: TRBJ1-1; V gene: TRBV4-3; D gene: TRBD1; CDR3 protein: CASSQDARGPEAFF; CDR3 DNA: TGCGCCAGCAGCCAAGACGCCAGGGGGCCTGAAGCTTTCTTT
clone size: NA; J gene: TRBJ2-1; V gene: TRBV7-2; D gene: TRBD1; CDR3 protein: CASSSRYRDRGVREQFF; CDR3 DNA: TGTGCCAGCAGCTCAAGATACCGGGACAGGGGGGTTAGGGAGCAGTTCTTC
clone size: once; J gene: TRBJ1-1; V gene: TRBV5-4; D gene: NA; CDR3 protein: CASSSPKNTEAFF; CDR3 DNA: TGTGCCAGCAGCTCCCCCAAGAACACTGAAGCTTTCTTT
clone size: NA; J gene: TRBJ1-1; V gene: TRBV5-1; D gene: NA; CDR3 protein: CASSLNPQGNTEAFF; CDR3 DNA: TGCGCCAGCAGCTTGAATCCGCAGGGAAACACTGAAGCTTTCTTT
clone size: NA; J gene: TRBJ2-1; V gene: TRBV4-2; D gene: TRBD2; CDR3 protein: CASSQSRGGPDEQFF; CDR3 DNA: TGTGCCAGCAGCCAATCGCGGGGGGGCCCCGATGAGCAGTTCTTC
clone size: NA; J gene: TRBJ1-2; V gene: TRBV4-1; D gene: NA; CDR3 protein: CASSQDDTGDYGYTF; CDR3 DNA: TGCGCCAGCAGCCAAGATGACACGGGAGACTATGGCTACACCTTC
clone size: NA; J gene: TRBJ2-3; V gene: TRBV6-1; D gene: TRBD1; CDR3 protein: CASSEWDRGSTDTQYF; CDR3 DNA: TGTGCCAGCAGTGAATGGGACAGGGGAAGCACAGATACGCAGTATTTT
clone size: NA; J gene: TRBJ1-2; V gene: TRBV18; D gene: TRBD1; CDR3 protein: CASSPWDREGYTF; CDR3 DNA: TGTGCCAGCTCACCCTGGGACAGGGAAGGCTACACCTTC
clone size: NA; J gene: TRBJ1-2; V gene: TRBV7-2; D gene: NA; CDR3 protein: CASSLLTVYGYTF; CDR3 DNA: TGTGCCAGCAGCTTATTGACAGTCTATGGCTACACCTTC
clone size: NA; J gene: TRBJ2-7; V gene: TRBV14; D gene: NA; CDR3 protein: CASSPLAGSSYEQYF; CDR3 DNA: TGTGCCAGCAGCCCCCTAGCCGGAAGCTCCTACGAGCAGTACTTC
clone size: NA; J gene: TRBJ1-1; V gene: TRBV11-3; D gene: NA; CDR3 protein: CASSFGRNTEAFF; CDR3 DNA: TGTGCCAGCAGCTTTGGGAGGAACACTGAAGCTTTCTTT
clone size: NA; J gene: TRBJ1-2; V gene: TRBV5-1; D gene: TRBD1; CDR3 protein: CASSLGPTGLYGYTF; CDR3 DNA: TGCGCCAGCAGCCTGGGGCCGACAGGGCTCTATGGCTACACCTTC
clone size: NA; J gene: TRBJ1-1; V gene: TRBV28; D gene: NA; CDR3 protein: CASIASRSRGGTGTEAFF; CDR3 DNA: TGTGCCAGCATAGCCTCAAGGTCGCGGGGGGGCACGGGCACTGAAGCTTTCTTT
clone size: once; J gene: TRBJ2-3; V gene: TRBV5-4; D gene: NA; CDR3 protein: CASTLSGSTDTQYF; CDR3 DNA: TGTGCCAGCACCCTTAGCGGTAGCACAGATACGCAGTATTTT
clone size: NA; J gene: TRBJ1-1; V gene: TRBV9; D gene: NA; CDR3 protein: CASSPRAVNTEAFF; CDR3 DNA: TGTGCCAGCAGCCCCCGAGCGGTCAACACTGAAGCTTTCTTT
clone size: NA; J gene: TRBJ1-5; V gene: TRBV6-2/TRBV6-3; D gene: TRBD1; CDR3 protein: CASSPRDRGPGLSNQPQHF; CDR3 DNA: TGTGCCAGCAGCCCCAGGGACAGGGGGCCCGGCCTTAGCAATCAGCCCCAGCATTTT
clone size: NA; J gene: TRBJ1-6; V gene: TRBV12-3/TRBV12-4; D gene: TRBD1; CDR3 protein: CASKGRGPSPLHF; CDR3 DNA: TGTGCCAGCAAGGGCAGGGGGCCGTCACCCCTCCACTTT
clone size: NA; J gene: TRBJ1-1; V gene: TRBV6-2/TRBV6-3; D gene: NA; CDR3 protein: CASSYTSPHVGEF; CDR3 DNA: TGTGCCAGCAGTTACACAAGCCCTCACGTAGGGGAATTT
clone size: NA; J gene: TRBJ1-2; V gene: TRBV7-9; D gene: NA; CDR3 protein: CASSPVGGPQWGYTF; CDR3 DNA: TGTGCCAGCAGCCCCGTCGGGGGACCTCAGTGGGGCTACACCTTC
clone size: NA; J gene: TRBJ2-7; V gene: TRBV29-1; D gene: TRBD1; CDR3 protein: CSASGQNYEQYF; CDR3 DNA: TGCAGCGCCTCGGGACAGAACTACGAGCAGTACTTC
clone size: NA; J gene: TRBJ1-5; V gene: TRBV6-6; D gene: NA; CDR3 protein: CASSYDTYSNQPQHF; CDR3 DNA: TGTGCCAGCAGTTACGACACCTATAGCAATCAGCCCCAGCATTTT
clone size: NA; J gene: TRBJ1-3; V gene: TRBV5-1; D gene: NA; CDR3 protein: CASSLDPREGGNTIYF; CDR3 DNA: TGCGCCAGCAGCTTGGATCCCCGGGAAGGTGGAAACACCATATATTTT
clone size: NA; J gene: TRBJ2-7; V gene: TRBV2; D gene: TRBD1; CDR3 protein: CASSAGTGGDEQYF; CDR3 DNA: TGTGCCAGCAGTGCGGGGACAGGGGGCGACGAGCAGTACTTC
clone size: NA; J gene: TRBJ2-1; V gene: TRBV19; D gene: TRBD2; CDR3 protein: CAAGLAGGVSEQFF; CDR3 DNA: TGTGCCGCGGGGCTAGCGGGGGGCGTGAGTGAGCAGTTCTTC
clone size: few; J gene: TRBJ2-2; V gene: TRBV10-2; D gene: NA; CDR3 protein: CASSVRGGELFF; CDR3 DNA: TGCGCCAGCAGTGTACGGGGCGGGGAGCTGTTTTTT
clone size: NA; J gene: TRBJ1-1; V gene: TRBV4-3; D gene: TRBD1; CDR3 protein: CASGGGGSAMNTEAFF; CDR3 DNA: TGCGCCAGCGGAGGGGGCGGTTCCGCTATGAACACTGAAGCTTTCTTT
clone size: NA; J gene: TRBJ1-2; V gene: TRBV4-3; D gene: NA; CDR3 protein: CASSQDRGGGGYGYTF; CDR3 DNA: TGCGCCAGCAGTCAAGATCGCGGGGGCGGGGGCTATGGCTACACCTTC
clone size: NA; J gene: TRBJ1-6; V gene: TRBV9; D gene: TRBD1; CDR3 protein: CASSGSGTGSSPLHF; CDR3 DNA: TGTGCCAGCAGCGGGTCCGGGACAGGGTCCTCACCCCTCCACTTT
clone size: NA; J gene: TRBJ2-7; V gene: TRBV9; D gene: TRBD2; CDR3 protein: CASSVDTGGPYEQYF; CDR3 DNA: TGTGCCAGCAGCGTAGACACGGGGGGTCCCTACGAGCAGTACTTC
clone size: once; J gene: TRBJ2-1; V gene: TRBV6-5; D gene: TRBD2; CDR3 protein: CASSYGEGEQFF; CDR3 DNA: TGTGCCAGCAGTTACGGGGAGGGTGAGCAGTTCTTC